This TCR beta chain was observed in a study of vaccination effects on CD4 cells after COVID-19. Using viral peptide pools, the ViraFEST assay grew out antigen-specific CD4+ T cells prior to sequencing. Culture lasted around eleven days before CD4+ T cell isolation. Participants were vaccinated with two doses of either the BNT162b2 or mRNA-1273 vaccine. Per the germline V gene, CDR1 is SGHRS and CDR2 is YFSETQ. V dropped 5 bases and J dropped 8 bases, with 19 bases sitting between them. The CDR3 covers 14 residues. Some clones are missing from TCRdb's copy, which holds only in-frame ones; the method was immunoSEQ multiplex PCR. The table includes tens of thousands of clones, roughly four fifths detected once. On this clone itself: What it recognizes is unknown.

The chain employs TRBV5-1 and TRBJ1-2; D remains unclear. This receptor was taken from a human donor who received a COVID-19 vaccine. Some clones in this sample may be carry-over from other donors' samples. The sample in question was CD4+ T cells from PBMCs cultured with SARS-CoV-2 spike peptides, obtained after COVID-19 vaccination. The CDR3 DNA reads TGCGCCAGCAGGGAGACGGCAGGTGAAGACGGCTACACCTTC. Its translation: CASRETAGEDGYTF.